The 14 T cell receptor beta chains listed next were all sequenced from one sample in a study of blood T cell repertoires in COVID-19. Some clones are missing from TCRdb's copy, which holds only in-frame ones; the method was immunoSEQ multiplex PCR. The sample holds a few hundred thousand clones, around 85% seen once. The sample taken for sequencing was PBMCs or T cells enriched from blood (not recorded which). The source is a man younger than 40 who had recovered from COVID-19.

The chain is built from TRBV2 and TRBJ2-7; D not resolved. V was clipped by 7 bases and J by 3 bases, with 7 bases between them. The CDR3 has 11 residues. In germline, CDR1 is SNHLY, CDR2 FYNNEI. The CDR3 here is CASTFVYEQYF. Here the CDR3 DNA reads TGTGCCAGCACGTTTGTCTACGAGCAGTACTTC.

This chain joins TRBV5-1 and TRBJ2-5, with D possibly TRBD2 on 7 matching bases. The CDR3 has 15 amino acids. V was clipped by 0 bases and J by 5 bases, with 14 bases between them. Germline CDR1 reads SGHRS; CDR2 reads YFSETQ. The chain's CDR3 is CASSLEGGHVETQYF. The DNA for the CDR3 is TGCGCCAGCAGCTTGGAGGGGGGGCATGTGGAGACCCAGTACTTC.

The chain carries TRBV4-3 and TRBJ2-3; 9 bases align to TRBD2. The junction had 9 bases not matched to a gene; V was cut back by 2 bases and J by 3 bases. Germline V gives CDR1 LGHNA, CDR2 YSLEER. This CDR3 region has 17 residues. In DNA form, the CDR3 reads TGCGCCAGCAGCCAATTATTAGCGGGGGCATTAACAGATACGCAGTATTTT. This codes for CASSQLLAGALTDTQYF.

This clone was detected only a few times. This chain uses TRBV4-3 with TRBJ2-7; 7 bases map to TRBD1. This CDR3 has 18 residues. Germline values: CDR1 LGHNA, CDR2 YSLEER. With 4 bases clipped from V and 2 bases from J, the junction kept 17 bases outside the gene matches. The DNA of the CDR3 is TGCGCCAGCAGCCCCCAAGCCGATCCCTCCGGGACAGCCTACGAGCAGTACTTC. This encodes CASSPQADPSGTAYEQYF.

The chain couples TRBV3-1 (or the pseudogene TRBV3-2) to TRBJ2-3, with 9 nucleotides matching TRBD2. Germline V gene sequence: CDR1 LGHDT, CDR2 YNNKEL (reference sequence). V lost 0 bases, J lost 10 bases, and 8 bases stayed unmatched. This CDR3 contains 15 residues. The CDR3 sequence is CASSQEFVSGGAQYF. CDR3 nucleotides: TGTGCCAGCAGCCAAGAGTTTGTTAGCGGGGGTGCGCAGTATTTT.

The chain recombines TRBV11-2 with TRBJ2-1; D might be TRBD1 (6 bases). The germline V gene has CDR1 SGHAT and CDR2 FQNNGV. The CDR3 consists of 15 residues. Trimming stripped 4 bases from V and 3 bases from J, with 13 bases between. The CDR3 DNA reads as TGTGCCAGCAGCTCAGTGGGGGCCATCTACAATGAGCAGTTCTTC. Protein sequence: CASSSVGAIYNEQFF.

V is TRBV27 and J is TRBJ1-2, with 8 bases that match TRBD1. The CDR3 loop spans 17 amino acids. Germline CDR1 MNHEY, CDR2 SMNVEV (reference sequence). V gave up 0 bases and J gave up 5 bases; unmatched junction bases: 11. CDR3 coding DNA: TGTGCCAGCAGTTTATCCCTCGACAGGGGTAGATCGTATGGCTACACCTTC. Encoded protein: CASSLSLDRGRSYGYTF.

The chain uses TRBV7-8 and TRBJ1-2, with D maybe TRBD1 (5 bases). The length of the CDR3 is 13 residues. V was cut by 5 bases and J by 8 bases, with 15 bases left in between. Germline CDR1 and CDR2: SGHVS and FQNEAQ. The CDR3 loop is CASSQTGEGGYTF. DNA for the CDR3: TGTGCCAGCAGCCAAACGGGGGAGGGAGGCTACACCTTC.

The chain uses TRBV3-1 (or the pseudogene TRBV3-2) and TRBJ1-3; D is uncertain. The CDR3 runs 15 residues. V lost 6 bases to trimming and J lost 0 bases, with 12 bases between them. The germline CDR1 and CDR2 sequences are LGHDT and YNNKEL (reference sequence). The CDR3 loop reads CASRNLTPSGNTIYF. The CDR3 DNA is TGTGCCAGCAGGAACCTGACTCCCTCTGGAAACACCATATATTTT.

The CDR3 DNA reads as TGCAGCGTTCGGACAGGGGAGAACACCGGGGAGCTGTTTTTT. The encoded protein is CSVRTGENTGELFF. The rearrangement uses TRBV29-1 and TRBJ2-2; TRBD1 aligns across 9 bases. V gave up 5 bases and J gave up 1 base; unmatched junction bases: 2. The germline V gene has CDR1 SQVTM and CDR2 ANQGSEA. The CDR3 spans 14 residues.

This rearrangement joins TRBV10-1 to TRBJ1-5; TRBD1 matches at 9 bases. The CDR3 extends over 13 amino acids. Germline CDR1 WNHNN, CDR2 SYGVQD (reference sequence). Trimming at V came to 10 bases and at J to 4 bases, leaving 5 bases not matched to a gene. The CDR3 DNA reads TGCGCCACCCCCGGACAGGGGAATCAGCCCCAGCATTTT. Translated, it gives CATPGQGNQPQHF.

The chain uses TRBV18 and TRBJ1-5, with 8 nucleotides matching TRBD1. Germline trimming cut 3 bases from V and 4 bases from J; bases unmatched to any gene: 2. CDR3 length equals 14 residues. CDR1 is KGHSH and CDR2 is LQKENI in the germline V gene. CDR3 in amino acids: CASSPGQGNQPQHF. CDR3 nucleotides: TGTGCCAGCTCACCTGGACAGGGAAATCAGCCCCAGCATTTT.

This clone is a singleton in its sample. The chain couples TRBV9 to TRBJ1-5; D uncertain. Between the trimmed V and J ends, which lost 4 bases and 2 bases, there was a span of 10 bases. Germline V CDR1 and CDR2: SGDLS, YYNGEE. CDR3 length: 14 residues. CDR3 region: CASSLTGGNQPQHF. Here the CDR3 DNA reads TGTGCCAGCAGCCTTACCGGGGGCAATCAGCCCCAGCATTTT.

The rearrangement uses TRBV7-8 and TRBJ1-6; a possible D gene is TRBD1 (6 bases). Trimming took off 5 bases at V and 5 bases at J, with 13 bases between the two ends. CDR3 length: 15 amino acids. CDR1 is SGHVS and CDR2 is FQNEAQ in the germline V gene. CDR3 nucleotides: TGTGCCAGCAGCCAGCGGACAGATGATAATTCACCCCTCCACTTT. Amino acids: CASSQRTDDNSPLHF.